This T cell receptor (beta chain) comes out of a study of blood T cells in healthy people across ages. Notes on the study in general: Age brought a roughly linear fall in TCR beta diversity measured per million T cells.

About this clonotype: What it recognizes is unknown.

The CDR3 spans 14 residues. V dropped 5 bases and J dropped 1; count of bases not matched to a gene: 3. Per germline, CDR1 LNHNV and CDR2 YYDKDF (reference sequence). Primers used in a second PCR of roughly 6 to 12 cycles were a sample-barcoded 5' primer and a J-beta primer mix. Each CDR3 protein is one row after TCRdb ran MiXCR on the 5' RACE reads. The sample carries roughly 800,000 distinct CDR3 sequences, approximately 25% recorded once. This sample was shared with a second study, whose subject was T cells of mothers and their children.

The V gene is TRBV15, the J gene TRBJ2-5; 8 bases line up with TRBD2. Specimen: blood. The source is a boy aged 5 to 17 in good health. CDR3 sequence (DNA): TGTGCCACCAGCTTGGCGGGGGGCCAAGAGACCCAGTACTTC. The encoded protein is CATSLAGGQETQYF.